Following are 22 T cell receptor beta chains from one sample sequenced in a study of human T cells and chemical hapten exposure. Time point: patch test 1, 2 weeks after DPC sensitization. Regarding treatment: therapeutic diphenylcyclopropenone sensitization with weekly scalp DPC. TCRdb processed the RACE reads anew with MiXCR; each CDR3 protein has one entry. The table includes roughly 70,000 distinct CDR3 sequences, about 9.4% detected once. Specimen: whole blood, collected in connection with sensitization to the hapten diphenylcyclopropenone (DPC). These receptors all stem from a woman aged 40 to 50 with alopecia areata. Some clones in this sample may be carry-over from other donors' samples.

The sample holds many counts of this clonotype. The genes are TRBV5-1 and TRBJ1-1; D remains unclear. The V end was cut by 0 bases, the J end by 1 base, with 13 bases between. This CDR3 region has 16 residues. Germline values: CDR1 SGHRS, CDR2 YFSETQ. Written as DNA, the CDR3 is TGCGCCAGCAGCTTGGAGTGGCCGGACCCGAACACTGAAGCTTTCTTT. This sequence encodes CASSLEWPDPNTEAFF.

This clonotype has ten or more counts. The conserved closing phenylalanine or tryptophan is absent in this CDR3, likely reflecting a read error. The V gene is TRBV5-1, the J gene TRBJ1-1, with D unclear. The V gene lost 5 bases and the J gene lost 11 bases, with 19 bases spanning the gap. The CDR3 spans 13 residues. Germline CDR1 is SGHRS and CDR2 is YFSETQ. CDR3 sequence reads: CASSPTRAPGAFS. The CDR3 coding sequence is TGCGCCAGCAGTCCGACTAGGGCCCCCGGGGCTTTCTCT.

The chain recombines TRBV11-1 with TRBJ2-2; TRBD1 matches at 7 bases. This CDR3 contains 14 residues. The germline V gene encodes CDR1 SGHAT and CDR2 FQDESV (reference sequence). With V trimmed by 3 bases and J by 4 bases, 2 bases remained unmatched. For the CDR3, the DNA is TGTGCCAGCAGCTTGAGACAGGGCACCGGGGAGCTGTTTTTT. This encodes CASSLRQGTGELFF. Supplemented by reference TRBV11-1 and TRBJ2-2, the full variable domain reads EAEVAQSPRYKITEKSQAVAFWCDPISGHATLYWYRQILGQGPELLVQFQDESVVDDSQLPKDRFSAERLKGVDSTLKIQPAELGDSAMYLCASSLRQGTGELFFGEGSRLTVL.

The V and J genes are TRBV20-1 and TRBJ1-4; no definite D call. V lost 5 bases, J lost 3 bases, and 10 bases lay in between. The CDR3 loop spans 13 amino acids. From germline, CDR1 is DFQATT and CDR2 SNEGSKA (reference sequence). The CDR3 DNA sequence: TGCAGTGCTTCCGGCGACTCTAATGAAAAACTGTTTTTT. Amino acid sequence: CSASGDSNEKLFF.

The gene calls are TRBV18 and TRBJ2-3, with D perhaps being TRBD1 or TRBD2 (6 bases each). Trimming took off 1 base at V and 2 bases at J, with 13 bases between the two ends. This CDR3 contains 16 residues. Germline assignment: CDR1 KGHSH and CDR2 LQKENI. The CDR3 reads CASSPRRDKYTDTQYF. CDR3 nucleotide sequence: TGTGCCAGCTCACCACGGCGGGACAAGTACACAGATACGCAGTATTTT.

The chain combines TRBV18 with TRBJ2-3; D remains ambiguous. V lost 5 bases and J lost 0, with 15 bases in between. Per the germline V gene, CDR1 is KGHSH and CDR2 is LQKENI. The CDR3 has 16 residues. CDR3 region: CASSSNQDLSTDTQYF. In nucleotides, the CDR3 is TGTGCCAGCTCATCAAATCAGGATCTTAGCACAGATACGCAGTATTTT.

There are many counts of this clonotype. CDR3 sequence reads: CASSPGRGVVETQYF. The CDR3 coding sequence is TGCGCCAGCAGTCCCGGCCGCGGGGTGGTAGAGACCCAGTACTTC. The J gene is TRBJ2-5, the V gene TRBV10-1; tentative D call: TRBD2 (6 bases). V lost 5 bases and J 4 bases, leaving 17 bases between the germline ends. The germline V gene encodes CDR1 WNHNN and CDR2 SYGVQD (reference sequence). This CDR3 region has 15 residues.

The chain recombines TRBV4-1 with TRBJ2-1, with 8 bases matching TRBD1. The CDR3 extends over 16 amino acids. V shed 2 bases and J 5 bases; nucleotides not matched to a gene: 8. Germline V gives CDR1 MGHRA, CDR2 YSYEKL. CDR3 residues: CASSQRGQAENNEQFF. The CDR3 region has the DNA TGCGCCAGCAGCCAAAGGGGACAGGCCGAAAACAATGAGCAGTTCTTC.

The chain combines TRBV6-5 with TRBJ2-2; D gene uncertain. The CDR3 sequence is 12 residues long. CDR1 and CDR2 from the germline V gene are MNHEY and SVGAGI. The V and J ends lost 7 bases and 6 bases respectively, with 9 bases between them. The DNA of the CDR3 is TGTGCCAGCACCGGAGAGTCCGGGGAGCTGTTTTTT. This codes for CASTGESGELFF.

This clonotype has at least ten counts. The genes are TRBV20-1 and TRBJ2-1; 7 nucleotides agree with TRBD2. This CDR3 comprises 16 residues. CDR1 is DFQATT, CDR2 SNEGSKA, per germline (reference sequence). V shed 3 bases and J 7 bases; nucleotides not matched to a gene: 15. CDR3 nucleotides: TGCAGTGCTAGGATCTCAGCGGGGTTGGGTAGGAATGAGCAGTTCTTC. It codes for CSARISAGLGRNEQFF.

Many counts were recorded for this clonotype. The rearrangement joins TRBV6-2 or TRBV6-3 to TRBJ2-3; D gene ambiguous. Germline CDR1 MNHEY, CDR2 SVGEGT. Trimming removed 3 bases at V and 5 bases at J, with 3 bases between. The CDR3 is 11 amino acids. The CDR3: CASSYKDTQYF. DNA for the CDR3: TGTGCCAGCAGTTATAAAGATACGCAGTATTTT.

The V gene is TRBV29-1, the J gene TRBJ1-2; no definite D call. CDR3 length: 12 residues. In germline, CDR1 is SQVTM, CDR2 ANQGSEA. Trimming left V 7 bases short and J 1 base short, with 10 bases between. CDR3 region: CSALGDNYGYTF. CDR3 in DNA: TGCAGCGCTCTGGGAGATAACTATGGCTACACCTTC.

The chain is built from TRBV19 and TRBJ1-2; a weak D match, TRBD1 (5 bases). The CDR3 extends over 13 amino acids. CDR1 LNHDA and CDR2 SQIVND come from the germline V gene (reference sequence). Trimming removed 3 bases from V and 4 bases from J, with 9 bases in between. This CDR3 reads CASSIADSYGYTF. DNA for the CDR3: TGTGCCAGTAGTATTGCAGACAGCTATGGCTACACCTTC.

About this clonotype itself: Given a much more abundant clone one base away, this may be a read error. V and J are TRBV7-2 and TRBJ1-4; 9 positions match TRBD1. Germline V lookup: CDR1 SGHTA, CDR2 FQGNSA. This CDR3 is built from 15 residues. CDR3 coding DNA: TGTGCCGGCAGCTCGGACAGGGGAAGGGTTGAAAAACTGTTTTTT. It is translated as CAGSSDRGRVEKLFF. The complete variable domain, with remaining parts taken from reference TRBV7-2 and TRBJ1-4, reads GAGVSQSPSNKVTEKGKDVELRCDPISGHTALYWYRQSLGQGLEFLIYFQGNSAPDKSGLPSDRFSAERTGGSVSTLTIQRTQQEDSAVYLCAGSSDRGRVEKLFFGSGTQLSVL.

The sample holds many counts of this clonotype. The chain has TRBV6-4 and TRBJ2-3; 10 bases match TRBD2. The V and J ends lost 3 bases and 3 bases, in that order; junction bases with no gene match: 0. Germline assignment: CDR1 MRHNA and CDR2 SNTAGT. CDR3 size: 14 residues. The CDR3 is CASSETSGTDTQYF. DNA for the CDR3: TGTGCCAGCAGTGAGACTAGCGGGACAGATACGCAGTATTTT.

The chain combines TRBV6-1 with TRBJ1-6; a possible D gene is TRBD1 (6 bases). This CDR3 is 14 amino acids long. The V gene lost 5 bases and the J gene lost 8 bases, with 13 bases spanning the gap. Germline V gene data show CDR1 as MNHNS and CDR2 as SASEGT. CDR3 bases: TGTGCCAGCAGTACAGGGCGTATATATTCACCCCTCCACTTT. Protein sequence: CASSTGRIYSPLHF.

Ten or more counts support this clonotype. The chain recombines TRBV12-3 or TRBV12-4 with TRBJ1-3, with TRBD1 identical over 8 bases. Trimming cost V 5 bases and J 7 bases; bases outside gene matches: 10. There are 15 residues in the CDR3. The CDR3 DNA reads TGTGCCAGCAGTACATTCGACAGGGGAGAGAACACCATATATTTT. Its translation is CASSTFDRGENTIYF.

This clonotype was observed a handful of times. The CDR3 loop is CASSPLGYEQYF. The CDR3 bases are TGTGCCAGCTCCCCTCTGGGGTACGAGCAGTACTTC. V gene TRBV18 combines with J gene TRBJ2-7; D is uncertain. V lost 6 bases, J lost 4 bases, and 10 bases lay in between. The CDR3 totals 12 residues. The germline CDR1 and CDR2 sequences are KGHSH and LQKENI. Full variable domain (remainder filled in from reference TRBV18 and TRBJ2-7): NAGVMQNPRHLVRRRGQEARLRCSPMKGHSHVYWYRQLPEEGLKFMVYLQKENIIDESGMPKERFSAEFPKEGPSILRIQQVVRGDSAAYFCASSPLGYEQYFGPGTRLTVT.

This clonotype was seen a handful of times. This chain links TRBV6-1 with TRBJ2-5; D unclear. CDR1 MNHNS and CDR2 SASEGT come from the germline V gene. CDR3 length: 15 amino acids. V lost 10 bases to trimming and J lost 5 bases, with 23 bases between them. The CDR3 loop reads CATNREDLPSETQYF. The CDR3 region has the DNA TGTGCCACCAACCGTGAGGACCTCCCTTCGGAGACCCAGTACTTC.

This clonotype was detected a few times. V gene TRBV2 combines with J gene TRBJ2-7, with 7 bases fitting TRBD1. V lost 7 bases to trimming and J lost 2 bases; unmatched junction nucleotides: 8. The germline gives CDR1 SNHLY, CDR2 FYNNEI. The CDR3 sequence is 14 residues long. The DNA for the CDR3 is TGTGCCAGCAATTCAGCCGGGACAGCCTACGAGCAGTACTTC. Protein product: CASNSAGTAYEQYF.

To note about this clonotype: A read error is possible here, since a much larger clone lies one base away. This chain links TRBV5-4 with TRBJ2-7; the match to TRBD1 covers 9 bases. This CDR3 has 14 amino acids. Germline V gene sequence: CDR1 SGHNT, CDR2 YYREEE (reference sequence). CDR3 nucleotides: TGTGCCAGCAGCTTGGTGGGACAGGGCTACGAGCAGCACTTC. Its translation: CASSLVGQGYEQHF.

This clonotype was counted many times. CDR3 in amino acids: CSVGSGGSDTQYF. CDR3 bases: TGCAGCGTTGGTAGCGGGGGGAGCGATACGCAGTATTTT. This chain joins TRBV29-1 and TRBJ2-3; 10 nucleotides align to TRBD2. Germline V lookup: CDR1 SQVTM, CDR2 ANQGSEA. V shed 4 bases, J shed 6 bases, and the junction held 4 bases outside the gene matches. This CDR3 region has 13 residues.